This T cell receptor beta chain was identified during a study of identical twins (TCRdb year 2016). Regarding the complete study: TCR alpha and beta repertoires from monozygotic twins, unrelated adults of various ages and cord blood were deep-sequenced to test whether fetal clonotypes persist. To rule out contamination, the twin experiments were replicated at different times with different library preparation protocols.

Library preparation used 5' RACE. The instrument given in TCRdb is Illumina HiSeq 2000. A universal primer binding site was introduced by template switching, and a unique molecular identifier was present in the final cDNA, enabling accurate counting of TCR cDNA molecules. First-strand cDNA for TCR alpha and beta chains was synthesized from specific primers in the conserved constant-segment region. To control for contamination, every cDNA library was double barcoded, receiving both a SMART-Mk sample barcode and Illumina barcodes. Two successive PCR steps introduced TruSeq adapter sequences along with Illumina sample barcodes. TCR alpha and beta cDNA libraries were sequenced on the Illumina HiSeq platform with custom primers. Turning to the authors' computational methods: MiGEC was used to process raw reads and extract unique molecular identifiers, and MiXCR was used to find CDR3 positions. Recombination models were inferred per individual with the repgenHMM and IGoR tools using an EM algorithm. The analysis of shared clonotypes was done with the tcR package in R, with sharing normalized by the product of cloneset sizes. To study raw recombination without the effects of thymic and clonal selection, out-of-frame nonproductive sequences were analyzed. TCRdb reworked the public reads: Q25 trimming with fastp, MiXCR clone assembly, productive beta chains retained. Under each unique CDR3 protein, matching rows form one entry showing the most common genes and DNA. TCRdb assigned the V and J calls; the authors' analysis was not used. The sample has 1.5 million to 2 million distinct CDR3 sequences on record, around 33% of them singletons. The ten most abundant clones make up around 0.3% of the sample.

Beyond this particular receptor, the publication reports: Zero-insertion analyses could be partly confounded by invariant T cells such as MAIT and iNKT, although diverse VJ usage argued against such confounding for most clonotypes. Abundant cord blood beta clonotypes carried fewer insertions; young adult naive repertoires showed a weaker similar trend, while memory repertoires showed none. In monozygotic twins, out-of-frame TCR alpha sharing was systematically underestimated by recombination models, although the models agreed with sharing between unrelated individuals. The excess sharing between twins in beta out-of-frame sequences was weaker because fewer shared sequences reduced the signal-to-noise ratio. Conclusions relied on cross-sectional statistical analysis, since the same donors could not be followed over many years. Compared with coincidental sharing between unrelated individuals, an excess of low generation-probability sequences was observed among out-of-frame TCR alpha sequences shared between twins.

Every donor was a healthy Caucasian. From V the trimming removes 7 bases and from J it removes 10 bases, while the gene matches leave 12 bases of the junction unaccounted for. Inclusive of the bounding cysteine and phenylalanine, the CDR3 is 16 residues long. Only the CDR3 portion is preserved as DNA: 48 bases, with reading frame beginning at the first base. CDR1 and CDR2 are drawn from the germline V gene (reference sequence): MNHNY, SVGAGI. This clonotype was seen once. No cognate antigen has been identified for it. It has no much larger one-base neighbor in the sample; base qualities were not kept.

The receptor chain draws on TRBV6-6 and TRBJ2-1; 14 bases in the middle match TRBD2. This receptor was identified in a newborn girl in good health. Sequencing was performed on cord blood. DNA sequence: TGTGCCAGCACCCTACGGGGGACTAGCGGGAGCTCCGAGCAGTTCTTC. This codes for CASTLRGTSGSSEQFF.